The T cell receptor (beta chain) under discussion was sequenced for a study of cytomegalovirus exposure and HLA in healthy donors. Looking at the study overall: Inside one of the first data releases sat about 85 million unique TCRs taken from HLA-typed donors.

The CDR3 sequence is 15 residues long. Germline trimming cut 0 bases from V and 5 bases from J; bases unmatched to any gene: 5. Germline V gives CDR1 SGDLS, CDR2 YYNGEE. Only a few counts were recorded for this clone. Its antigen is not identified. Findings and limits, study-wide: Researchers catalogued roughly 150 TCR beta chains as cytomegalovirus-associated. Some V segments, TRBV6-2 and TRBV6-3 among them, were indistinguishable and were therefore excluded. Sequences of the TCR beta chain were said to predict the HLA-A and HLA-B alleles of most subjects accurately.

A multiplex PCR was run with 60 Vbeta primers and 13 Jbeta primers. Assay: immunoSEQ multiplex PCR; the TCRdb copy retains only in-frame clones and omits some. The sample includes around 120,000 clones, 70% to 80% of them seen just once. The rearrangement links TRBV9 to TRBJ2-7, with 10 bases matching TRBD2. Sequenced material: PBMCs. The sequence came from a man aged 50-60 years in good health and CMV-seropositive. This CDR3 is CASSVALAGVHEQYF. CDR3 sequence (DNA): TGTGCCAGCAGCGTAGCCCTAGCGGGAGTCCACGAGCAGTACTTC.